This record looks at one TCR beta chain sequence and its context. This clone has just a few counts. Which antigen it targets is not known. No much larger clone exists at a distance of one base, and base qualities are not known. These data belong to a study of blood T cell repertoires in COVID-19 (TCRdb year 2020). Broadly, across the study: Samples from collaborators originated in the United States, Italy and Spain and spanned both the acute and convalescent phases of COVID-19. Subjects who had been exposed to COVID-19, were actively infected with it, or had recovered from it provided the deeply sampled blood TCRbeta repertoires that made up the dataset. The samples were drawn from the first 160 participants of the ongoing ImmuneRACE study and from 1,254 subjects provided by 6 global collaborators. Sample metadata almost always included a de-identified subject ID, COVID-19 status, age in years and sex. HLA class I and class II types, where available, came from metadata supplied by the sample provider rather than from assay-based typing. The repertoires were released in a freely available public database intended as a resource for research on the immune response to SARS-CoV-2. The prospective study material was composed of cDNA or gDNA derived from T cells, B-cell-depleted T cells, or PBMCs.

Collaborating institutions collected whole blood in K2EDTA tubes following their own protocols. For TCRbeta analysis, collaborators shipped samples as frozen whole blood, isolated PBMCs, or DNA extracted from either of those sample types. The immunoSEQ Assay, a bias-controlled multiplex PCR, was used to amplify TCRbeta CDR3 regions from genomic DNA. On the study's bioinformatics: The number of nucleated cells in each sample was estimated by amplification of reference gene primers within the assay. Sequence reads were collapsed and filtered to measure the absolute abundance of every unique TCRbeta CDR3 rearrangement. Productive Simpson clonality was computed per sample as the square root of Simpson's diversity index over productive rearrangements. TCRdb limited this immuneACCESS table to in-frame rearrangements with V and J called. A share of clones is missing; checked studies link under half to unresolved V genes, and the rest is unexplained. The V and J calls and clone size are taken from that table; D and trimming were inferred from the DNA. The sample yields about 150,000 clones; around 82% were counted once. Roughly 15% of the sample is taken by the ten largest.

As encoded in the germline V gene (reference sequence), CDR1 is DFQATT while CDR2 is SNEGSKA. V is cut by 3 bases and J by 4 bases, and the space between the germline ends is 4 bases. The CDR3 runs 11 amino acids, cysteine and phenylalanine included. Only CDR3 DNA is held: 33 bases, read in frame from base 1. Broad study findings and their caveats: The quantity of clinical and demographic metadata differed by source and by participant and was supplied without curation.

The specimen was peripheral blood. The V and J segments used are TRBV20-1 and TRBJ2-1; no D gene call is confident. This TCR was sampled from a human donor with acute or convalescent COVID-19. The donor label of this sample is uncertain. CDR3 reads: CSASEYNEQFF. Here is the DNA: TGCAGTGCTAGCGAGTACAATGAGCAGTTCTTC.